These 9 T cell receptor beta chains share one sample of origin, sequenced in a study of T cell repertoires in cytomegalovirus infection. These receptors have no known antigen. MiXCR, run by TCRdb on the reads, gives a single entry per CDR3 protein. The data hold fewer than 350,000 distinct CDR3 sequences, with almost 30% observed a single time. The input for sequencing was cultured PBMCs, taken from culture after CMV antigen stimulation. The receptors were gathered from a human donor in good health (CMV status not recorded). Some clones in this sample may be carry-over from other donors' samples.

The V and J genes are TRBV27 and TRBJ2-1; the match to TRBD2 covers 11 bases. The germline V gene has CDR1 MNHEY and CDR2 SMNVEV (reference sequence). This CDR3 region has 16 residues. J lost 2 bases, V lost 8 bases, and 8 bases had no gene match. The CDR3 here is CASCSGGAGAYNEQFF. The CDR3 DNA follows: TGTGCCAGCTGTAGCGGGGGGGCAGGGGCCTACAATGAGCAGTTCTTC.

This clonotype has more than one count but fewer than ten. The rearrangement links TRBV15 to TRBJ1-2; D is ambiguous. Per germline, CDR1 LNHNV and CDR2 YYDKDF (reference sequence). V gave up 1 base and J gave up 4 bases, with 7 bases separating them. The CDR3 loop spans 13 amino acids. DNA for the CDR3: TGTGCCACCAGCAGAGGAACTTTCTATGGCTACACCTTC. Its translation: CATSRGTFYGYTF.

The table lists this clonotype with a few counts. This sequence joins TRBV6-1 and TRBJ2-7; D remains unclear. Germline loops: CDR1 MNHNS, CDR2 SASEGT. Trimming took off 5 bases at V and 2 bases at J, with 10 bases between the two ends. The CDR3 spans 13 residues. CDR3 sequence: CASSHDRAYEQYF. CDR3 bases: TGTGCCAGCAGTCACGACCGTGCCTACGAGCAGTACTTC.

The V and J genes are TRBV6-5 and TRBJ1-1; D perhaps matches TRBD1 (6 bases). The CDR3 totals 15 residues. The germline V gene encodes CDR1 MNHEY and CDR2 SVGAGI. V was clipped by 2 bases and J by 5 bases, with 15 bases between them. CDR3 nucleotides: TGTGCCAGCAGTTACGGGGGGGGGCTAAATACTGAAGCTTTCTTT. As protein: CASSYGGGLNTEAFF.

The sample holds a few counts of this clonotype. The chain uses TRBV11-2 and TRBJ2-2; TRBD2 matches at 11 bases. The CDR3 contains 14 residues. CDR1 and CDR2 from the germline V gene are SGHAT and FQNNGV. J gave up 6 bases and V 5 bases, and 2 bases lay outside the gene matches. The CDR3 reads CASSHSGRAGELFF. DNA for the CDR3: TGTGCCAGCAGCCATAGCGGGAGGGCCGGGGAGCTGTTTTTT.

The chain combines TRBV19 with TRBJ2-3; D might be TRBD2 (5 bases). The CDR3 length is 15 residues. Per the germline V gene, CDR1 is LNHDA and CDR2 is SQIVND (reference sequence). Deletions cut 8 bases from V and 0 bases from J, with 15 bases between. The CDR3 sequence: CASEDRGGSTDTQYF. The DNA for the CDR3 is TGTGCCAGTGAGGACCGCGGAGGAAGCACAGATACGCAGTATTTT.

The chain uses TRBV11-1 and TRBJ2-5; D remains ambiguous. The V end lost 5 bases, the J end lost 4 bases, and 14 bases lay between the germline ends. CDR1 is SGHAT, CDR2 FQDESV, per germline (reference sequence). This CDR3 region has 14 residues. DNA for the CDR3: TGTGCCAGCAGCCTAGATGGGAATCGAGAGACCCAGTACTTC. This encodes CASSLDGNRETQYF.

The V and J genes are TRBV7-2 and TRBJ2-1; 7 bases are shared with TRBD2. After removal of 5 bases from V and 5 bases from J, the junction contained 6 bases not matched to a gene. Germline loops: CDR1 SGHTA, CDR2 FQGNSA. There are 14 residues in the CDR3. The CDR3 loop reads CASSPRLANNEQFF. CDR3 DNA sequence: TGTGCCAGCAGCCCCAGACTAGCTAACAATGAGCAGTTCTTC.

The table lists this clonotype with many counts. This chain connects TRBV19 to TRBJ2-1; 8 bases are a match to TRBD2. Per the germline V gene, CDR1 is LNHDA and CDR2 is SQIVND (reference sequence). The CDR3 is made up of 16 amino acids. The trim removed 9 bases at V and 7 bases at J, leaving 17 bases unmatched. The CDR3 DNA sequence: TGTGCCAGCACCGGGACTAGTCCAGTAGGGGGAAATGAGCAGTTCTTC. Its protein is CASTGTSPVGGNEQFF.